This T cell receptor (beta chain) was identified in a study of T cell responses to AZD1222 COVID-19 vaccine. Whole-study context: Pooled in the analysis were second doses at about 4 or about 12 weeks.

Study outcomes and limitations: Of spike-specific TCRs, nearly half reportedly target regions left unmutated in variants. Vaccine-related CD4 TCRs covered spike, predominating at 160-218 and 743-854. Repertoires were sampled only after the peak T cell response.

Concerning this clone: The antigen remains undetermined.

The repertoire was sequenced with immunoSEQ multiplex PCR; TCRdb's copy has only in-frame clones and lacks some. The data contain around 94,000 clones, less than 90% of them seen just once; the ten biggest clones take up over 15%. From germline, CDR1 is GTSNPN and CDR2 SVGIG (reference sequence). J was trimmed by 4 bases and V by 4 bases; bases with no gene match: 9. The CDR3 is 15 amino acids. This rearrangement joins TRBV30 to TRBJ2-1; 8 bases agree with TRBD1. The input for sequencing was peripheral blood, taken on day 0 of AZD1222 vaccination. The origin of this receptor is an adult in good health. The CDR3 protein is CAWKIGQGGYNEQFF. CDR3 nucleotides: TGTGCCTGGAAAATAGGACAGGGTGGGTACAATGAGCAGTTCTTC.